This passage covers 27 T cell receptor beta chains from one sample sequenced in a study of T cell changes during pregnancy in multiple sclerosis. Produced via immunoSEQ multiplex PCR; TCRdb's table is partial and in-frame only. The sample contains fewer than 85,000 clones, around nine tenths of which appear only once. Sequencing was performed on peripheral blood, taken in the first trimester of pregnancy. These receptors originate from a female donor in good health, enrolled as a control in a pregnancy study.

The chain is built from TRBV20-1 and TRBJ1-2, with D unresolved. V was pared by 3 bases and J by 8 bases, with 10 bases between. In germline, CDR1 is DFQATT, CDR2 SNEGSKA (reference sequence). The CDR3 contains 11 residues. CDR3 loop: CSASEGLGYTF. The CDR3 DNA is TGCAGTGCTAGCGAGGGTCTCGGCTACACCTTC.

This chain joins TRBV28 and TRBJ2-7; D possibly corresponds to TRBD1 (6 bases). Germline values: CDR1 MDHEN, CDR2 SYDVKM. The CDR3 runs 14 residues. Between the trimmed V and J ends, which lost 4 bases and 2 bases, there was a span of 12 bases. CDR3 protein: CASSWGQGPYEQYF. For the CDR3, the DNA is TGTGCCAGCAGTTGGGGGCAGGGACCCTACGAGCAGTACTTC.

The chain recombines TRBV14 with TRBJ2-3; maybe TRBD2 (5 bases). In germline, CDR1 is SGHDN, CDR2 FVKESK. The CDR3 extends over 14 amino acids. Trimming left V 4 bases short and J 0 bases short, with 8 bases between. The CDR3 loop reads CASSRRTSTDTQYF. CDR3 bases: TGTGCCAGCAGCCGACGGACTAGCACAGATACGCAGTATTTT.

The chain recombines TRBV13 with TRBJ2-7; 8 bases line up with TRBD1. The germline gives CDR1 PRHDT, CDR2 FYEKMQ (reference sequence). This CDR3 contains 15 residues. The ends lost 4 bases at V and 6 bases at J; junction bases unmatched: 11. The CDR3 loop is CASSSRGTGRREQYF. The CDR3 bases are TGTGCCAGCAGCTCGAGGGGGACAGGAAGGCGCGAGCAGTACTTC.

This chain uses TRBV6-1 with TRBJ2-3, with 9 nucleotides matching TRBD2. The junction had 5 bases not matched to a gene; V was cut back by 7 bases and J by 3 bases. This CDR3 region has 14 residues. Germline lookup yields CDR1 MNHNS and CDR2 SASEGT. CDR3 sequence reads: CASTASGMTDTQYF. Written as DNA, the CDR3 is TGTGCCAGCACTGCTAGCGGGATGACAGATACGCAGTATTTT.

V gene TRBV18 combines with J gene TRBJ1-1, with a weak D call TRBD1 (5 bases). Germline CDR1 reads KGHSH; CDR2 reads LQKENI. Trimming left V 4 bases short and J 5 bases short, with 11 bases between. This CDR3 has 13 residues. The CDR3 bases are TGTGCCAGCTCACTACTTGGGGGGACTGAAGCTTTCTTT. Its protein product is CASSLLGGTEAFF.

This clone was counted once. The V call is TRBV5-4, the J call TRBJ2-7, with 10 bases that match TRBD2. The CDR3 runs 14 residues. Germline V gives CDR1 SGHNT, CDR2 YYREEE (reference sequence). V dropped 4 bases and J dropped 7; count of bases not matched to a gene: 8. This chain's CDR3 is CASSTEREGVEQYF. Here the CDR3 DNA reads TGTGCCAGCAGCACAGAGCGGGAGGGGGTAGAGCAGTACTTC.

CDR3 amino acids: CSSTTPLGGYTF. In DNA form, the CDR3 reads TGCAGCTCCACCACCCCCCTGGGCGGCTACACCTTC. The rearrangement uses TRBV29-1 and TRBJ1-2; no firm D call. CDR3 length: 12 residues. Germline values: CDR1 SQVTM, CDR2 ANQGSEA. Deletions cut 8 bases from V and 8 bases from J, with 18 bases between.

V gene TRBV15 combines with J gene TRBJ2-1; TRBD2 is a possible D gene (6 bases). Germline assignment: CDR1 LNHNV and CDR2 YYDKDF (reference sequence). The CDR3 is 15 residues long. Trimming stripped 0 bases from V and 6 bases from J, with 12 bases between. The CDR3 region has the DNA TGTGCCACCAGCAGAGAGCGGGAAATACGCAATGAGCAGTTCTTC. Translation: CATSREREIRNEQFF.

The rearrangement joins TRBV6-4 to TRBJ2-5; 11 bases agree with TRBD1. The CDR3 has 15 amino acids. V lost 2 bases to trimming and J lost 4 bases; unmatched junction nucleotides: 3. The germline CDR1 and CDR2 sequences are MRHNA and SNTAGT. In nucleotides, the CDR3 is TGTGCCAGCAGTGACGGGACAGGGGGGGTAGAGACCCAGTACTTC. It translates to CASSDGTGGVETQYF.

The CDR3 sequence is CAWSADTDTQYF. The CDR3 bases are TGTGCCTGGAGTGCAGACACAGATACGCAGTATTTT. This rearrangement joins TRBV30 to TRBJ2-3; D is unresolved. Germline V gives CDR1 GTSNPN, CDR2 SVGIG (reference sequence). The CDR3 covers 12 residues. V gave up 1 base and J gave up 2 bases, with 4 bases separating them. Complete variable domain (other parts from reference TRBV30 and TRBJ2-3): SQTIHQWPATLVQPVGSPLSLECTVEGTSNPNLYWYRQAAGRGLQLLFYSVGIGQISSEVPQNLSASRPQDRQFILSSKKLLLSDSGFYLCAWSADTDTQYFGPGTRLTVL.

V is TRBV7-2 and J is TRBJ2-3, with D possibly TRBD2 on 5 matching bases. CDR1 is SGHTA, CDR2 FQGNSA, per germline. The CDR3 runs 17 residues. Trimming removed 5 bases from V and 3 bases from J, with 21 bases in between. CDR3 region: CASSTFPQRTVTDTQYF. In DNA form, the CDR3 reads TGTGCCAGCAGCACCTTCCCCCAACGGACTGTTACAGATACGCAGTATTTT.

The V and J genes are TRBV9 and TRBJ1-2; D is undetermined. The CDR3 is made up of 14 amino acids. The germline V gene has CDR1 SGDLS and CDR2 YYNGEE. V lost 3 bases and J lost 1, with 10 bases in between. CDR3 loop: CASSAARVNYGYTF. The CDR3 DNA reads TGTGCCAGCAGCGCGGCGAGGGTTAACTATGGCTACACCTTC. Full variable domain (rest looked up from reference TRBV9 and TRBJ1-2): DSGVTQTPKHLITATGQRVTLRCSPRSGDLSVYWYQQSLDQGLQFLIQYYNGEERAKGNILERFSAQQFPDLHSELNLSSLELGDSALYFCASSAARVNYGYTFGSGTRLTVV.

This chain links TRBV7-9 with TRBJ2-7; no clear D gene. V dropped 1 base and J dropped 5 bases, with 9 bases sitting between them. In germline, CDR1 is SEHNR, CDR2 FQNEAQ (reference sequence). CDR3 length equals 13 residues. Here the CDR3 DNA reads TGTGCCAGCAGCTTAGTGGCAAACGACGAGCAGTACTTC. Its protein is CASSLVANDEQYF.

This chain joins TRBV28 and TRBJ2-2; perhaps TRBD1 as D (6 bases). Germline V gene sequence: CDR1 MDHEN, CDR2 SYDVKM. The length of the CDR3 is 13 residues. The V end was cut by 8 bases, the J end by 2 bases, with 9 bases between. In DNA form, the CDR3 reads TGTGCCAGCGGGACACACAACACCGGGGAGCTGTTTTTT. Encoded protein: CASGTHNTGELFF.

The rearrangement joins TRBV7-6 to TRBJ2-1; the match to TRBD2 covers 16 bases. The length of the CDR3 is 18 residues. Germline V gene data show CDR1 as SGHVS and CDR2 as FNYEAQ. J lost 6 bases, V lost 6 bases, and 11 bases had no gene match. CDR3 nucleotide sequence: TGTGCCAGCAGTTTGGGACTAGCGGGAGGGGAGGGGACCAATGAGCAGTTCTTC. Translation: CASSLGLAGGEGTNEQFF.

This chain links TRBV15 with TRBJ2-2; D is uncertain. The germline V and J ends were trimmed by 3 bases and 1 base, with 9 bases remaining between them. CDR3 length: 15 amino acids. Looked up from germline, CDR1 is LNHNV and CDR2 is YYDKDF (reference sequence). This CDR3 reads CATSRSPGNTGELFF. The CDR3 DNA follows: TGTGCCACCAGCAGGTCTCCGGGGAACACCGGGGAGCTGTTTTTT. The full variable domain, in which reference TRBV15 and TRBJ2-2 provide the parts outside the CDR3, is DAMVIQNPRYQVTQFGKPVTLSCSQTLNHNVMYWYQQKSSQAPKLLFHYYDKDFNNEADTPDNFQSRRPNTSFCFLDIRSPGLGDTAMYLCATSRSPGNTGELFFGEGSRLTVL.

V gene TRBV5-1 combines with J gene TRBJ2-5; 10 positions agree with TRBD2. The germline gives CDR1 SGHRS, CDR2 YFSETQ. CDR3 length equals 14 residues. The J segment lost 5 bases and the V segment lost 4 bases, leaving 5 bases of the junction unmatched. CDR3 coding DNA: TGCGCCAGCAGCGAGCAGCGGGGGGGGGAGACCCAGTACTTC. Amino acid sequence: CASSEQRGGETQYF. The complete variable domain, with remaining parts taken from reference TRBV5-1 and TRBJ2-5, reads KAGVTQTPRYLIKTRGQQVTLSCSPISGHRSVSWYQQTPGQGLQFLFEYFSETQRNKGNFPGRFSGRQFSNSRSEMNVSTLELGDSALYLCASSEQRGGETQYFGPGTRLLVL.

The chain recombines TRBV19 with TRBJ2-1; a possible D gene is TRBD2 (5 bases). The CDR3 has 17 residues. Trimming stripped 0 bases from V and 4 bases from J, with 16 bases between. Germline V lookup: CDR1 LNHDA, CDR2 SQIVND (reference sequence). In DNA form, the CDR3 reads TGTGCCAGTAGTATAGATCTGGACTCTTCCTTTTACAATGAGCAGTTCTTC. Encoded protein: CASSIDLDSSFYNEQFF.

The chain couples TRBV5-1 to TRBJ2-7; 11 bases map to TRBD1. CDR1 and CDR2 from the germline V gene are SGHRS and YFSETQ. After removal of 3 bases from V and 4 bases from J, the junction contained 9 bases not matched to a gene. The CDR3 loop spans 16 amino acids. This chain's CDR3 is CASSSRTGGEPYEQYF. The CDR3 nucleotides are TGCGCCAGCAGCTCAAGGACAGGGGGCGAACCTTACGAGCAGTACTTC.

The chain's CDR3 is CATSGRQARGNTGELFF. The CDR3 nucleotides are TGTGCCACCAGCGGGAGACAGGCCCGAGGGAACACCGGGGAGCTGTTTTTT. This chain uses TRBV15 with TRBJ2-2; maybe TRBD1 (6 bases). The CDR3 runs to 17 residues. Trimming took off 5 bases at V and 1 base at J, with 17 bases between the two ends. Germline assignment: CDR1 LNHNV and CDR2 YYDKDF (reference sequence).

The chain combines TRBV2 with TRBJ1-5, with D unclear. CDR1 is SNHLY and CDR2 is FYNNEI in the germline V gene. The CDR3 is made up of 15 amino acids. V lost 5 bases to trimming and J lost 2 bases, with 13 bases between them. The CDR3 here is CASSRVSWGNQPQHF. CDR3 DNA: TGTGCCAGCAGTCGGGTCTCCTGGGGCAATCAGCCCCAGCATTTT.

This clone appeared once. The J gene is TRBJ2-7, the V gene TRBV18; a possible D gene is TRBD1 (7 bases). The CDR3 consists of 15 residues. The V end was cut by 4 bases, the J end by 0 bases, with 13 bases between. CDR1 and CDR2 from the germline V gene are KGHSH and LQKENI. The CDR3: CASSQAGQSSYEQYF. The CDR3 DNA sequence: TGTGCCAGCTCACAGGCGGGACAGAGCTCCTACGAGCAGTACTTC.

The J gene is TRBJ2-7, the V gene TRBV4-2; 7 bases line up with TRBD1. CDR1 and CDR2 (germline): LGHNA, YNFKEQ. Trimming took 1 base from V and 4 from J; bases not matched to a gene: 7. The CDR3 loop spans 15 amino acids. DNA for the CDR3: TGTGCCAGCAGCCAAGCTACAGGGGAATGGTACGAGCAGTACTTC. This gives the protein CASSQATGEWYEQYF.

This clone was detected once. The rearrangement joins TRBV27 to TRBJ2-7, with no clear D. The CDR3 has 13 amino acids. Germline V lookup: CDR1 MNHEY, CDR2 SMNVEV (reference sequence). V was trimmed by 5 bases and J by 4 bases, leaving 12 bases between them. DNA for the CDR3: TGTGCCAGCAGTAGAGGCCCTAAATACGAGCAGTACTTC. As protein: CASSRGPKYEQYF.

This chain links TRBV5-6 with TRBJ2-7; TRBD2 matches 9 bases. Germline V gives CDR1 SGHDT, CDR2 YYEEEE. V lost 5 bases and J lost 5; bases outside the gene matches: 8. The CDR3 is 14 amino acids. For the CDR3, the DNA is TGTGCCAGCAGGCGACTAGCGGCTGCCCACGAGCAGTACTTC. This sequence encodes CASRRLAAAHEQYF. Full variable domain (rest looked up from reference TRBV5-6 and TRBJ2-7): DAGVTQSPTHLIKTRGQQVTLRCSPKSGHDTVSWYQQALGQGPQFIFQYYEEEERQRGNFPDRFSGHQFPNYSSELNVNALLLGDSALYLCASRRLAAAHEQYFGPGTRLTVT.

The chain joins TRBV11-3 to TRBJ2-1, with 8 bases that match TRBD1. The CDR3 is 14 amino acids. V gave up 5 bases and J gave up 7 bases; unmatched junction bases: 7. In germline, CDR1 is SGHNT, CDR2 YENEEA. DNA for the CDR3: TGTGCCAGCAGCCCCCGGACAGGGAGTAATGAGCAGTTCTTC. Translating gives CASSPRTGSNEQFF.